The present TCR beta chain was sequenced within a study of T cells in Graves' hyperthyroidism and ophthalmopathy (dated by TCRdb to about 2019). About the full investigation: Peripheral blood was collected at initial diagnosis, before any treatment. To identify distinguishing TCR V-J signatures, a discovery cohort of 90 to 100 patients was used, comprising 43 with Graves' ophthalmopathy and some 60 with stable Graves' hyperthyroidism. Prospective prediction of ophthalmopathy was tested in an independent validation cohort consisting of 18 to 20 hyperthyroidism patients and around 16 patients who later progressed to ophthalmopathy. The roughly 94 discovery patients were randomly split 7:3 into training and test sets. The study also compared thyroid tissue and blood T-cell repertoires from 5 to 7 Graves' hyperthyroidism patients. After sampling, hyperthyroidism patients received methimazole starting at 30 mg daily, and ophthalmopathy patients received high-dose intravenous methylprednisolone. The paper reports TCR Vbeta CDR3 sequencing of approximately 130 peripheral blood samples: fewer than 50 ophthalmopathy, about 75 hyperthyroidism and approximately 17 progressor patients.

Summary of the overall study and its limitations: A model built on a 13 V-J signature distinguished ophthalmopathy from stable hyperthyroidism, reaching 87.88% sensitivity and around 81% specificity in cross-validation and 80%/75% in testing. In validation, the model predicted progression to ophthalmopathy with approximately 69% sensitivity and about 73% specificity, a median of approximately 6.5 months before onset. Sample size was not statistically predetermined, and investigators were not blinded to group allocation. Most expanded thyroid clonotypes (frequency above 0.001) were also detected in blood, suggesting blood repertoires may reflect thyroid immune responses.

Stable Graves' hyperthyroidism was defined as the absence of progression to ophthalmopathy over 18 months of follow-up. Hyperthyroidism patients were newly diagnosed, had a disease duration of under 2 months, and were aged 18 to 65 years. Exclusion was applied to patients with uncontrolled infections, other autoimmune diseases, pregnancy or lactation. Diagnoses were established on the basis of clinical symptoms, serum thyroxine and TRAb, thyroid ultrasound, and orbital computed tomography. PBMCs were isolated from 10 ml of fresh peripheral blood by Ficoll-Paque density gradient centrifugation. Total RNA was extracted using Trizol reagent, and RNA quality was assessed on an Agilent 2100 Bioanalyzer. This clonotype was detected a few times. Its antigen remains undetermined. No base quality values were provided; no much bigger clone lies one nucleotide off. Amplification of TCR beta CDR3 regions was carried out from RNA transcripts. A first-round RT-PCR of the TCR CDR3 used the HTBI primer set with the Qiagen OneStep RT-PCR kit. The libraries were constructed in a second round of multiplex PCR and then size-selected and purified. Sequencing of the libraries was done on an Illumina HiSeq2000 using paired-end 100 bp reads. The authors processed their data as follows. SOAPnuke was used to process the raw data, removing reads that contained adapters or uncalled bases, had a mean Phred below 15, or lacked an exact match to the constant primer or identifier. High-quality paired reads were merged with COPE v1.2.5, and unique nucleotide sequences were defined as clonotypes. MiTCR v1.1 was used to align clonotypes to the IMGT TRBV, TRBD and TRBJ reference segments. Analysis was restricted to V-J combinations with a frequency above 0.0001, which covered roughly 99% of repertoires. The TCS score was defined as the ratio of F50 (clonal expansion) to E x V (chaos), calculated using BLOSUM62-based TCRdist between CDR3 peptides within each V-J. Welch's t-statistics and random forest reduced roughly 500 V-J features to 10 to 15, which were used in a naive Bayes classifier (R e1071). TCRdb handled the public reads itself, with Q25 trimming in fastp and clone calling in MiXCR, and kept productive beta chains. Each entry is one CDR3 protein sequence, shown with its most common DNA and genes. The V and J calls reflect TCRdb's pipeline rather than the authors' work. The sample table holds about 300,000 distinct CDR3 sequences, of which about an eighth were seen once. The top ten clones comprise 6.5% to 10% of the sample.

The CDR3 runs 14 residues from the cysteine to the phenylalanine. The sequence is cut down to CDR3 DNA, 42 bases in frame from base 1. V is reduced by 0 bases and J by 3 bases, leaving a spacing of 9 bases between them. CDR1 and CDR2 are read off the germline V gene (reference sequence) as DFQATT and SNEGSKA. The clonotype comes from a woman aged 40 to 49 with Graves' hyperthyroidism. Sequencing was carried out using blood. Rearrangement joined TRBV20-1 to TRBJ2-1; a weak D assignment points to TRBD2 (5 bases agree). The nucleotides read TGCAGTGCTAGAGATCTAGCTGACTACAATGAGCAGTTCTTC. It encodes CSARDLADYNEQFF.